Below are 21 T cell receptor beta chains sequenced from a single sample in a study of T cells in localized non-small cell lung cancer (TCRdb year 2020). The library relied on the immunoSEQ multiplex PCR assay. TCRdb re-hosts the immuneACCESS table, in-frame sequences only. Its copies lack some clones; in the studies checked, an unresolved V gene accounts for under half of them, and the cause for the rest is not known. Present in this sample are 35,000 to 45,000 clones, around 81% of which were seen just once. The ten largest clones add up to 7.3% of the sample. The source was peripheral blood mononuclear cells, collected before any cancer treatment. These receptors were collected from a male donor at least 60 years old with stage II lung adenocarcinoma.

The chain is built from TRBV19 and TRBJ1-2, with D tentatively TRBD1 (5 bases). Trimming shortened V by 5 bases and J by 8 bases, and 9 bases separated the two germline ends. CDR3 size: 11 residues. Per the germline V gene, CDR1 is LNHDA and CDR2 is SQIVND (reference sequence). CDR3 region: CASSDGGGYTF. The CDR3 DNA follows: TGTGCCAGTAGTGACGGGGGAGGCTACACCTTC. Full variable domain (outside the CDR3, taken from reference TRBV19 and TRBJ1-2): DGGITQSPKYLFRKEGQNVTLSCEQNLNHDAMYWYRQDPGQGLRLIYYSQIVNDFQKGDIAEGYSVSREKKESFPLTVTSAQKNPTAFYLCASSDGGGYTFGSGTRLTVV.

The chain has TRBV30 and TRBJ1-2, with 8 positions matching TRBD1. The germline V gene has CDR1 GTSNPN and CDR2 SVGIG (reference sequence). This CDR3 spans 15 amino acids. Unmatched junction bases numbered 8, after V lost 2 bases and J lost 3 bases. The CDR3 reads CAWSISLQGDYGYTF. Written as DNA, the CDR3 is TGTGCCTGGAGTATCTCCCTACAGGGGGACTATGGCTACACCTTC.

V is TRBV5-4 and J is TRBJ2-7, with D unclear. Germline loops: CDR1 SGHNT, CDR2 YYREEE (reference sequence). The CDR3 spans 13 residues. V was trimmed by 2 bases and J by 5 bases, leaving 11 bases between them. DNA for the CDR3: TGTGCCAGCAGCTTTGAGTTTGAGAACGAGCAGTACTTC. Its translation: CASSFEFENEQYF.

This clone was observed a handful of times. The rearrangement uses TRBV19 and TRBJ1-2; possible D gene TRBD1, 6 bases. The germline V and J ends were trimmed by 10 bases and 6 bases, with 21 bases remaining between them. CDR3 size: 14 residues. Per germline, CDR1 LNHDA and CDR2 SQIVND (reference sequence). The CDR3 reads CATKLRAGVHGYTF. The CDR3 region has the DNA TGTGCCACTAAGCTCCGGGCAGGGGTCCATGGCTACACCTTC.

The V gene is TRBV7-6, the J gene TRBJ1-5, with D uncertain. The V and J ends lost 1 base and 0 bases respectively, with 7 bases between them. Germline CDR1 and CDR2: SGHVS and FNYEAQ. The CDR3 consists of 15 residues. The CDR3 DNA is TGTGCCAGCAGCTTAGAGGCTAATAGCAATCAGCCCCAGCATTTT. It is translated as CASSLEANSNQPQHF. Full variable domain (missing parts from reference TRBV7-6 and TRBJ1-5): GAGVSQSPRYKVTKRGQDVALRCDPISGHVSLYWYRQALGQGPEFLTYFNYEAQQDKSGLPNDRFSAERPEGSISTLTIQRTEQRDSAMYRCASSLEANSNQPQHFGDGTRLSIL.

V and J are TRBV28 and TRBJ1-2, with D uncertain. V was cut by 6 bases and J by 6 bases, with 23 bases left in between. CDR3 length: 16 amino acids. The germline V gene encodes CDR1 MDHEN and CDR2 SYDVKM. In nucleotides, the CDR3 is TGTGCCAGCAGGTCCCTTGGAGGACGGCCCGGGGATGGCTACACCTTC. As protein: CASRSLGGRPGDGYTF.

This chain joins TRBV28 and TRBJ2-1; a possible D gene is TRBD2 (5 bases). The germline CDR1 and CDR2 sequences are MDHEN and SYDVKM. This CDR3 has 14 amino acids. Trimming took off 6 bases at V and 5 bases at J, with 14 bases between the two ends. CDR3: CASSPDSYHNEQFF. The CDR3 bases are TGTGCCAGCAGCCCGGACTCGTACCACAATGAGCAGTTCTTC.

The chain couples TRBV5-1 to TRBJ1-2; TRBD1 aligns across 10 bases. This CDR3 contains 14 residues. J gave up 9 bases and V 6 bases, and 11 bases lay outside the gene matches. The germline gives CDR1 SGHRS, CDR2 YFSETQ. The CDR3 DNA reads as TGCGCCAGCAACACCGGGACAGGGGCCATTCGCTACACCTTC. It yields the protein CASNTGTGAIRYTF.

This rearrangement joins TRBV9 to TRBJ2-2; D gene uncertain. Germline CDR1 is SGDLS and CDR2 is YYNGEE. This CDR3 contains 15 residues. V lost 5 bases to trimming and J lost 1 base, with 12 bases between them. The CDR3 protein is CASRAVPQNTGELFF. The CDR3 bases are TGTGCCAGCAGGGCGGTACCCCAGAACACCGGGGAGCTGTTTTTT.

This chain connects TRBV10-3 to TRBJ1-3; D is uncertain. CDR1 ENHRY and CDR2 SYGVKD come from the germline V gene. Trimming took 2 bases from V and 4 from J, leaving 3 bases between them. The CDR3 has 12 residues. CDR3 coding DNA: TGTGCCATCAGTGAGAGAGGAAACACCATATATTTT. As protein: CAISERGNTIYF.

This clone has more than one count but fewer than ten. Written as DNA, the CDR3 is TGTGCCAGCAGCCAAAGATCTACTGAAGCTTTCTTT. It yields the protein CASSQRSTEAFF. The chain uses TRBV14 and TRBJ1-1; D is uncertain. The CDR3 has 12 amino acids. The ends were cut back, 2 bases at V and 5 bases at J, with 6 bases in the middle. CDR1 and CDR2 (germline): SGHDN, FVKESK.

The gene calls are TRBV5-6 and TRBJ2-2, with unresolved D. Germline V lookup: CDR1 SGHDT, CDR2 YYEEEE. The V gene lost 4 bases and the J gene lost 5 bases, with 6 bases spanning the gap. CDR3 length: 12 residues. The CDR3 DNA sequence: TGTGCCAGCAGCAGGGATACCGGGGAGCTGTTTTTT. The encoded protein is CASSRDTGELFF.

This clone was picked up a small number of times. The chain uses TRBV20-1 and TRBJ1-5; D possibly corresponds to TRBD1 (5 bases). Trimming pared 6 bases from V and 5 bases from J, leaving 8 bases between. Germline V CDR1 and CDR2: DFQATT, SNEGSKA (reference sequence). CDR3 length: 11 amino acids. This CDR3 reads CSAAGDQPQHF. CDR3 DNA: TGCAGTGCAGCGGGGGATCAGCCCCAGCATTTT.

The chain combines TRBV6-5 with TRBJ1-1; 7 nucleotides match TRBD1. The CDR3 is made up of 15 amino acids. V dropped 2 bases and J dropped 1; count of bases not matched to a gene: 4. Germline CDR1 reads MNHEY; CDR2 reads SVGAGI. CDR3: CASSYARTGNTEAFF. The CDR3 nucleotides read TGTGCCAGCAGTTACGCCCGGACAGGGAACACTGAAGCTTTCTTT.

CDR3 in amino acids: CASNSNQETQYF. CDR3 nucleotide sequence: TGTGCCAGCAACAGTAACCAAGAGACCCAGTACTTC. This chain uses TRBV2 with TRBJ2-5; D is ambiguous. V lost 7 bases, J lost 0 bases, and 6 bases lay in between. CDR1 and CDR2 (germline): SNHLY, FYNNEI. The CDR3 runs to 12 residues.

The rearrangement joins TRBV18 to TRBJ2-7; TRBD1 matches at 8 bases. The J segment lost 6 bases and the V segment lost 0 bases, leaving 7 bases of the junction unmatched. Germline V gene lookup returns CDR1 KGHSH and CDR2 LQKENI. This CDR3 region has 15 residues. CDR3 amino acids: CASSPPPRGRVEQYF. The CDR3 bases are TGTGCCAGCTCACCACCCCCCAGGGGGCGAGTCGAGCAGTACTTC.

This rearrangement joins TRBV11-3 to TRBJ2-1; 14 bases line up with TRBD2. The germline gives CDR1 SGHNT, CDR2 YENEEA. The CDR3 is made up of 19 amino acids. Trimming took 4 bases from V and 2 from J; bases not matched to a gene: 10. The CDR3 region is CASSSGTSGSPLPYNEQFF. Written as DNA, the CDR3 is TGTGCCAGCAGCTCCGGGACTAGCGGGAGTCCCCTACCCTACAATGAGCAGTTCTTC.

The rearrangement joins TRBV18 to TRBJ2-3; D uncertain. Germline values: CDR1 KGHSH, CDR2 LQKENI. The germline V and J ends were trimmed by 2 bases and 0 bases, with 9 bases remaining between them. The CDR3 runs to 15 residues. The CDR3 nucleotides are TGTGCCAGCTCACCAAGAACAGCAAGCACAGATACGCAGTATTTT. It yields the protein CASSPRTASTDTQYF.

The chain joins TRBV30 to TRBJ2-1; D assignment may be TRBD1 or TRBD2 (5 bases each). The V gene lost 0 bases and the J gene lost 4 bases, with 10 bases spanning the gap. CDR3 length: 14 amino acids. Looked up from germline, CDR1 is GTSNPN and CDR2 is SVGIG (reference sequence). CDR3 sequence: CAWSVGTLYNEQFF. CDR3 DNA sequence: TGTGCCTGGAGTGTAGGGACCCTTTACAATGAGCAGTTCTTC.

V and J are TRBV25-1 and TRBJ2-3, with 10 bases matching TRBD2. CDR1 is MGHDK and CDR2 is SYGVNS in the germline V gene. The CDR3 is made up of 16 amino acids. Trimming removed 2 bases from V and 4 bases from J; junction bases left unmatched: 6. The CDR3 DNA reads as TGTGCCAGCAGTGAAGTACTAGCGGGAAGTGCAGATACGCAGTATTTT. Its translation is CASSEVLAGSADTQYF. The full variable domain, with the rest looked up from reference TRBV25-1 and TRBJ2-3, is EADIYQTPRYLVIGTGKKITLECSQTMGHDKMYWYQQDPGMELHLIHYSYGVNSTEKGDLSSESTVSRIRTEHFPLTLESARPSHTSQYLCASSEVLAGSADTQYFGPGTRLTVL.

The V gene is TRBV7-3, the J gene TRBJ2-1; 10 bases agree with TRBD2. Germline trimming cut 3 bases from V and 4 bases from J; bases unmatched to any gene: 6. From germline, CDR1 is SGHTA and CDR2 FQGTGA. This CDR3 is 16 amino acids long. This CDR3 is CASSFLIAGGYNEQFF. CDR3 DNA sequence: TGTGCCAGCAGCTTTTTAATAGCGGGGGGATACAATGAGCAGTTCTTC. The full variable domain, completed using reference TRBV7-3 and TRBJ2-1, is GAGVSQTPSNKVTEKGKYVELRCDPISGHTALYWYRQSLGQGPEFLIYFQGTGAADDSGLPNDRFFAVRPEGSVSTLKIQRTERGDSAVYLCASSFLIAGGYNEQFFGPGTRLTVL.